The 23 T cell receptor beta chains listed next were all sequenced from one sample in a study of technical replicates of blood from a few donors. Produced via immunoSEQ multiplex PCR; TCRdb's table is partial and in-frame only. The table lists approximately 58,000 clones, around 84% of them singletons. The sample consisted of PBMCs. The source is a human donor in good health. Some clones in this sample may be carry-over from other donors' samples.

The chain links TRBV4-1 to TRBJ1-1; D not certain. CDR1 MGHRA and CDR2 YSYEKL come from the germline V gene. This CDR3 region has 13 residues. V was trimmed by 4 bases and J by 8 bases, leaving 14 bases between them. CDR3 DNA: TGCGCCAGCAGCCTATCATCGATGAGGGAAGCTTTCTTT. This encodes CASSLSSMREAFF.

The chain couples TRBV2 to TRBJ2-3; TRBD2 aligns across 8 bases. CDR1 and CDR2 from the germline V gene are SNHLY and FYNNEI. V gave up 5 bases and J gave up 5 bases; unmatched junction bases: 6. The CDR3 loop spans 14 amino acids. DNA for the CDR3: TGTGCCAGCAGTCGGACTAGCTCGTTAGATACGCAGTATTTT. It translates to CASSRTSSLDTQYF.

The chain uses TRBV11-3 and TRBJ2-3; a possible D gene is TRBD1 (6 bases). V was clipped by 5 bases and J by 2 bases, with 11 bases between them. This CDR3 has 14 amino acids. Looked up from germline, CDR1 is SGHNT and CDR2 is YENEEA. The CDR3 sequence is CASSITGSTDTQYF. In DNA, the CDR3 is TGTGCCAGCAGCATTACAGGGTCCACAGATACGCAGTATTTT. Full variable domain (outside the CDR3, taken from reference TRBV11-3 and TRBJ2-3): EAGVVQSPRYKIIEKKQPVAFWCNPISGHNTLYWYLQNLGQGPELLIRYENEEAVDDSQLPKDRFSAERLKGVDSTLKIQPAELGDSAVYLCASSITGSTDTQYFGPGTRLTVL.

The chain employs TRBV6-1 and TRBJ1-4; 11 bases agree with TRBD1. Germline-derived CDR1 and CDR2 are MNHNS and SASEGT. This CDR3 comprises 13 residues. The junction had 3 bases not matched to a gene; V was cut back by 7 bases and J by 8 bases. The CDR3 nucleotides read TGTGCCAGCATTAGGACAGGGGGCGAAAAACTGTTTTTT. As protein: CASIRTGGEKLFF.

The gene calls are TRBV5-8 and TRBJ1-2; D gene ambiguous. Germline V lookup: CDR1 SGHTS, CDR2 YDEGEE. The CDR3 totals 12 residues. V lost 4 bases to trimming and J lost 0 bases, with 4 bases between them. The CDR3 loop reads CASSAANYGYTF. CDR3 nucleotide sequence: TGTGCCAGCAGCGCGGCTAACTATGGCTACACCTTC.

The chain uses TRBV7-2 and TRBJ2-7; 7 bases align to TRBD2. J gave up 1 base and V 3 bases, and 6 bases lay outside the gene matches. Per germline, CDR1 SGHTA and CDR2 FQGNSA. The length of the CDR3 is 15 residues. This CDR3 reads CASSFQSGASYEQYF. For the CDR3, the DNA is TGTGCCAGCAGCTTTCAAAGCGGGGCGTCCTACGAGCAGTACTTC.

The gene calls are TRBV2 and TRBJ2-7, with 11 bases matching TRBD1. The CDR3 loop spans 17 amino acids. Germline CDR1 SNHLY, CDR2 FYNNEI. Unmatched junction bases numbered 13, after V lost 6 bases and J lost 3 bases. CDR3 in DNA: TGTGCCAGCAGAGCGCCGGGACAGGGGGGCCAATTCTACGAGCAGTACTTC. Amino acids: CASRAPGQGGQFYEQYF.

This clone was detected only a few times. The J gene is TRBJ1-6, the V gene TRBV7-9; D remains ambiguous. The CDR3 is 14 residues long. Germline V gene data show CDR1 as SEHNR and CDR2 as FQNEAQ (reference sequence). Trimming took off 0 bases at V and 8 bases at J, with 8 bases between the two ends. CDR3: CASSLAHRYSPLHF. The CDR3 DNA reads as TGTGCCAGCAGCTTAGCCCACAGATATTCACCCCTCCACTTT.

V is TRBV2 and J is TRBJ2-1, with D unresolved. The CDR3 is 15 residues long. With 6 bases removed from V and 3 bases from J, the gap between germline ends came to 15 bases. Germline CDR1 is SNHLY and CDR2 is FYNNEI. CDR3 sequence: CASSPERRGYNEQFF. CDR3 sequence (DNA): TGTGCCAGCAGCCCCGAAAGGAGAGGCTACAATGAGCAGTTCTTC.

The V and J genes are TRBV5-1 and TRBJ2-2; 9 bases line up with TRBD1. The length of the CDR3 is 18 residues. Germline CDR1 is SGHRS and CDR2 is YFSETQ. With V trimmed by 4 bases and J by 7 bases, 17 bases remained unmatched. CDR3 in amino acids: CASSKTGGALSGGGELFF. The CDR3 region has the DNA TGCGCCAGCAGCAAAACAGGGGGCGCGTTGTCGGGTGGCGGGGAGCTGTTTTTT.

The V call is TRBV15, the J call TRBJ2-5; a weak D match, TRBD1 (6 bases). The CDR3 length is 18 residues. Germline V gene sequence: CDR1 LNHNV, CDR2 YYDKDF (reference sequence). The V end was cut by 0 bases, the J end by 1 base, with 18 bases between. The CDR3 reads CATSRDRGWGTLQETQYF. CDR3 in DNA: TGTGCCACCAGCAGAGATAGGGGGTGGGGGACACTCCAAGAGACCCAGTACTTC.

The V gene is TRBV5-1, the J gene TRBJ2-7, with D tentatively TRBD1 (5 bases). Germline assignment: CDR1 SGHRS and CDR2 YFSETQ. CDR3 length: 13 residues. Trimming pared 3 bases from V and 2 bases from J, leaving 9 bases between. The CDR3 nucleotides read TGCGCCAGCAGCTCGACAGCAGCCTACGAGCAGTACTTC. This sequence encodes CASSSTAAYEQYF.

The V call is TRBV23-1, the J call TRBJ2-7, with TRBD2 matching over 7 bases. TRBV23-1 is sorted into the ORF group, with uncertain function. The CDR3 consists of 20 residues. V lost 6 bases, J lost 3 bases, and 26 bases stayed unmatched. The CDR3 loop is CASRRPGPLGGTPLFYEQYF. The DNA for the CDR3 is TGCGCCAGCAGAAGACCGGGACCACTGGGGGGGACCCCACTTTTCTACGAGCAGTACTTC.

The chain links TRBV6-4 to TRBJ2-3; D not resolved. This CDR3 has 14 amino acids. V was cut by 4 bases and J by 4 bases, with 12 bases left in between. Germline V CDR1 and CDR2: MRHNA, SNTAGT. The CDR3, as DNA: TGTGCCAGCAGTGCCGGAGAGATGGCAGATACGCAGTATTTT. Its protein is CASSAGEMADTQYF.

This clone was picked up one time. The chain carries TRBV5-4 and TRBJ2-5; D is uncertain. CDR1 is SGHNT, CDR2 YYREEE, per germline (reference sequence). The CDR3 extends over 14 amino acids. The V and J ends lost 0 bases and 2 bases respectively, with 8 bases between them. CDR3 residues: CASSLGLEQETQYF. CDR3 DNA sequence: TGTGCCAGCAGCTTGGGACTGGAACAAGAGACCCAGTACTTC.

This clone was observed once. The chain joins TRBV11-1 to TRBJ2-7; D possibly corresponds to TRBD2 (6 bases). V was cut by 1 base and J by 0 bases, with 13 bases left in between. This CDR3 has 16 residues. CDR1 and CDR2 from the germline V gene are SGHAT and FQDESV (reference sequence). This CDR3 is CASSLGGRGSSYEQYF. The CDR3 DNA reads as TGTGCCAGCAGCTTAGGTGGGCGGGGAAGCTCCTACGAGCAGTACTTC.

This rearrangement joins TRBV7-3 to TRBJ2-1; 11 nucleotides align to TRBD2. The CDR3 covers 15 residues. Germline loops: CDR1 SGHTA, CDR2 FQGTGA. V lost 5 bases to trimming and J lost 2 bases; unmatched junction nucleotides: 2. CDR3 loop: CASSRTSGPYNEQFF. The CDR3 DNA reads as TGTGCCAGCAGCCGGACTAGCGGGCCCTACAATGAGCAGTTCTTC.

This clone was detected only once. CDR3 coding DNA: TGTGCCAGCAGCCCCAACCCACGGAACGGGGTGCAGTACTTC. Translating gives CASSPNPRNGVQYF. The rearrangement uses TRBV11-3 and TRBJ2-7, with TRBD2 as a possible D gene (5 bases). Germline CDR1 is SGHNT and CDR2 is YENEEA. V was clipped by 5 bases and J by 9 bases, with 20 bases between them. There are 14 residues in the CDR3.

The chain carries TRBV9 and TRBJ1-1, with 10 bases aligning to TRBD1. The CDR3 spans 14 residues. Unmatched junction bases numbered 3, after V lost 3 bases and J lost 4 bases. CDR1 and CDR2 from the germline V gene are SGDLS and YYNGEE. In DNA, the CDR3 is TGTGCCAGCAGCGGACGGACAGGGGGCACTGAAGCTTTCTTT. Protein product: CASSGRTGGTEAFF.

The J gene is TRBJ1-3, the V gene TRBV7-8, with 8 bases lining up with TRBD1. Trimming cost V 4 bases and J 3 bases; bases outside gene matches: 5. Germline V gene lookup returns CDR1 SGHVS and CDR2 FQNEAQ. The CDR3 is 15 amino acids. CDR3 DNA sequence: TGTGCCAGCAGCTCTCCAGGGGGCGGTGGAAACACCATATATTTT. This translates into CASSSPGGGGNTIYF.

The V call is TRBV11-2, the J call TRBJ1-1; D is uncertain. Trimming removed 6 bases from V and 8 bases from J, with 22 bases in between. This CDR3 is 15 amino acids long. CDR1 and CDR2 (germline): SGHAT, FQNNGV. The CDR3 nucleotides read TGTGCCAGCAGGTGGACGGACTATCTGGGGAAAGAAGCTTTCTTT. This encodes CASRWTDYLGKEAFF.

The gene calls are TRBV5-6 and TRBJ2-1; D is possibly TRBD2 (7 bases). The germline V and J ends were trimmed by 2 bases and 9 bases, with 9 bases remaining between them. Per germline, CDR1 SGHDT and CDR2 YYEEEE. The CDR3 is made up of 12 amino acids. The CDR3 reads CASSFAGAEQFF. CDR3 nucleotide sequence: TGTGCCAGCAGCTTTGCGGGGGCTGAGCAGTTCTTC. Variable domain in full (rest from reference TRBV5-6 and TRBJ2-1): DAGVTQSPTHLIKTRGQQVTLRCSPKSGHDTVSWYQQALGQGPQFIFQYYEEEERQRGNFPDRFSGHQFPNYSSELNVNALLLGDSALYLCASSFAGAEQFFGPGTRLTVL.

The V gene is TRBV19, the J gene TRBJ1-4; 7 bases are shared with TRBD1. The CDR3 is 14 amino acids. Germline V gives CDR1 LNHDA, CDR2 SQIVND (reference sequence). The J segment lost 7 bases and the V segment lost 9 bases, leaving 11 bases of the junction unmatched. The CDR3 protein is CASKDRRGREKLFF. The DNA for the CDR3 is TGTGCCAGCAAGGACAGGAGGGGACGTGAAAAACTGTTTTTT.